This T cell receptor (beta chain) was recorded in a study of blood T cells in healthy people across ages. The CDR3 contains 10 residues. Looked up from germline, CDR1 is SEHNR and CDR2 is FQNEAQ (reference sequence). The V end was cut by 3 bases, the J end by 9 bases, with 3 bases between. Sample-barcoded 5' priming and a J-beta primer mix drove a second PCR of about 6 to 11 cycles. Each cDNA molecule was tagged by a template-switch adaptor that had 12 random nucleotides. MiXCR was run by TCRdb on the 5' RACE reads, yielding one entry per CDR3 protein. Of just under 750,000 distinct CDR3 sequences detected, over 20% appear once; the ten largest clones hold 20% to 25%. This clonotype was recorded a few times.

This TCR came from a man between 70 and 80 years old in good health. V and J are TRBV7-9 and TRBJ2-1; D is uncertain. Sequencing input: blood. CDR3 sequence: CASSFPEQFF. CDR3 in DNA: TGTGCCAGCAGCTTTCCTGAGCAGTTCTTC.